The rows below give T cell receptor beta chains drawn from one sample of a study of blood T cell repertoires in COVID-19. The table came from immunoSEQ multiplex PCR; TCRdb's copy has only in-frame clones and leaves some out. Among fewer than 500,000 clones listed, roughly 89% were seen once. Sequenced input: peripheral blood. Receptors were obtained from a man younger than 35 with COVID-19, enrolled during active disease. Both conserved end residues are part of each CDR3. D genes are given only for firm matches. Size tells how often a clone was seen (once, few, many) or the class of an expanded clone, and some rows leave it out.

d_call	v_call	clone_size	j_call	cdr3_nt	cdr3_aa
.	TRBV18	.	TRBJ2-7	TGTGCCAGCTCACCTTCTATCAGCGGTACCTACGAGCAGTACTTC	CASSPSISGTYEQYF
.	TRBV6-5	.	TRBJ1-1	TGTGCCAGCAGACCTCCAGGGGTTTGGAACACTGAAGCTTTCTTT	CASRPPGVWNTEAFF
TRBD2	TRBV10-3	.	TRBJ2-3	TGTGCCATCAGTGGGGCACTGGGGCGGGGGGCCGCAGATACGCAGTATTTT	CAISGALGRGAADTQYF
TRBD1	TRBV7-9	.	TRBJ1-2	TGTGCCAGCAGCTTAGTCGAGGGGGCAGGGTATGGCTACACCTTC	CASSLVEGAGYGYTF
TRBD2	TRBV10-3	.	TRBJ2-7	TGTGCCATCAGTGAAATAGCGGGAGCGACCTACGAGCAGTACTTC	CAISEIAGATYEQYF
.	TRBV6-6	.	TRBJ2-5	TGTGCCAGCAGTTACTCAGGGGTGGCGGGGGAGACCCAGTACTTC	CASSYSGVAGETQYF
TRBD1	TRBV10-3	once	TRBJ2-1	TGTGCCATCAGCCCAGGACAGGGGGCTTACAATGAGCAGTTCTTC	CAISPGQGAYNEQFF
.	TRBV2	.	TRBJ2-5	TGTGCCAGCTTCGAGCGTTCACAAGAGACCCAGTACTTC	CASFERSQETQYF
.	TRBV29-1	.	TRBJ2-1	TGCAGCGTCGCAAGGGGTTCCGCCTACAATGAGCAGTTCTTC	CSVARGSAYNEQFF
TRBD1	TRBV10-1	.	TRBJ1-1	TGCGCCAGATCAGGGGGACGGGGGTGTGGCACTGAAGCTTTCTTT	CARSGGRGCGTEAFF
TRBD1	TRBV18	.	TRBJ2-5	TGTGCCAGCTCACTGGGACAGGGTGAGACCCAGTACTTC	CASSLGQGETQYF
TRBD2	TRBV7-9	.	TRBJ2-4	TGTGCCAGCAGCACGGGGACTAGTTGGTCCATTCAGTACTTC	CASSTGTSWSIQYF
TRBD1	TRBV10-1	.	TRBJ1-2	TGCGCCAGCAGTGAATCCGGGACAGGTTTAGTAAATTTC	CASSESGTGLVNF
TRBD2	TRBV11-2	.	TRBJ2-1	TGTGCCCCGGGAGGACGGGAGAGACCCTACAATGAGCAGTTCTTC	CAPGGRERPYNEQFF
.	TRBV19	few	TRBJ1-5	TGTGCCAGTAGGTCGCCGGGGGGGCGAAAGCCCCAGCATTTT	CASRSPGGRKPQHF
TRBD2	TRBV5-4	.	TRBJ2-5	TGTGCCAGCAGCTTGGCCAGTTTTGGACTAGCGGGAGAGGGAGAGACCCAGTACTTC	CASSLASFGLAGEGETQYF
TRBD2	TRBV6-2/TRBV6-3	.	TRBJ2-5	TGTGCCAGCAGTTACAGCGGGGAAGAGACCCAGTACTTC	CASSYSGEETQYF
TRBD2	TRBV7-2	.	TRBJ2-2	TGTGCCAGCAGCCTACGGGAGGGCACCGGGGAGCTGTTTTTT	CASSLREGTGELFF
TRBD2	TRBV10-3	.	TRBJ2-5	TGTGCCATCAGTGAACCCGGGACTACCGCTAAAGAGACCCAGTACTTC	CAISEPGTTAKETQYF
.	TRBV9	.	TRBJ2-5	TGTGCCAGCAGCGTCAGGGCGCAAGAGACCCAGTACTTC	CASSVRAQETQYF
TRBD1	TRBV6-6	.	TRBJ1-5	TGTGCCAGCAGCCGACTTGCGGGACAGGGGCCGGATCAGCCCCAGCATTTT	CASSRLAGQGPDQPQHF
.	TRBV5-1	.	TRBJ1-5	TGCGCCAGCAGCTCGGGGGATAGCAATCAGCCCCAGCATTTT	CASSSGDSNQPQHF
.	TRBV14	.	TRBJ2-5	TGTGCCAGCAGCCACCTGGGCCAGATCCAAGAGACCCAGTACTTC	CASSHLGQIQETQYF
.	TRBV2	.	TRBJ2-5	TGTGCCAGCAGCCCCACGGGGGTTCCAGAGACCCAGTACTTC	CASSPTGVPETQYF
.	TRBV7-9	.	TRBJ2-7	TGTGCCAGCAGCTTACCAGCAGGGTGGATGAGCGAGCAGTACTTC	CASSLPAGWMSEQYF
.	TRBV2	.	TRBJ1-2	TGTGCCAGCAGTGGGGGAGGATCCGGCTACACCTTC	CASSGGGSGYTF
TRBD1	TRBV18	.	TRBJ1-1	TGTGCCAGCTCACAAGGACAGGGGTGGAACACTGAAGCTTTCTTT	CASSQGQGWNTEAFF
.	TRBV5-1	.	TRBJ1-1	TGCGCCAGCAGCTTGGCCCGGGCAGGGGCGAAAACTGAAGCTTTCTTT	CASSLARAGAKTEAFF
.	TRBV18	.	TRBJ1-5	TGTGCCAGCTCCCTTCAGGGGCCTAATAGCAATCAGCCCCAGCATTTT	CASSLQGPNSNQPQHF
.	TRBV9	.	TRBJ1-2	TGTGCCAGCAGCCACGTGACAGGCAATAACTATGGCTACACCTTC	CASSHVTGNNYGYTF
.	TRBV3-1/TRBV3-2	.	TRBJ2-1	TGTGCCAGCAGCCATCTCGGGGAGTACAATGAGCAGTTCTTC	CASSHLGEYNEQFF
.	TRBV6-1	.	TRBJ1-6	TGTGCCAGCAGTGAATGGGGAGGGGCCGGTAATTCACCCCTCCACTTT	CASSEWGGAGNSPLHF
.	TRBV7-9	.	TRBJ2-3	TGTGCCAGCTGCAACTCTAACACAGATACGCAGTATTTT	CASCNSNTDTQYF
.	TRBV5-6	.	TRBJ1-4	TGTGCCAGCAGAACCGGACGGGGTAATGAAAAACTGTTTTTT	CASRTGRGNEKLFF
TRBD1	TRBV2	.	TRBJ1-5	TGTGCCAGCAGTGAAGGCCAGGGGGCGACTCAGCCCCAGCATTTT	CASSEGQGATQPQHF
TRBD2	TRBV3-1/TRBV3-2	.	TRBJ2-7	TGTGCCAGCAGCCAAGACGCCCTAGCGGGTTCCTTCTACGAGCAGTACTTC	CASSQDALAGSFYEQYF
.	TRBV11-3	.	TRBJ2-4	TGTGCCAGCAGCTTAGACTGGCTAGCCAAAAACATTCAGTACTTC	CASSLDWLAKNIQYF
TRBD1	TRBV10-1	.	TRBJ1-1	TGCGCCAGCAAATCTCAGGGGGGTCGGAACACTGAAGCTTTCTTT	CASKSQGGRNTEAFF
.	TRBV11-3	.	TRBJ2-1	TGTGCCAGCAGCTTAGGCGTGCGGGGCTCCTACAATGAGCAGTTCTTC	CASSLGVRGSYNEQFF
TRBD1	TRBV11-2	.	TRBJ2-5	TGTGCCAGCAGCCAGGGGGTAAGAGAGACCCAGTACTTC	CASSQGVRETQYF
.	TRBV5-1	.	TRBJ2-7	TGCGCCAGCAGCGGGGACATCCCCTACGAGCAGTACTTC	CASSGDIPYEQYF
.	TRBV6-5	few	TRBJ1-1	TGTGCCAGCAGTTACGCGGGGAACACTGAAGCTTTCTTT	CASSYAGNTEAFF
.	TRBV28	.	TRBJ1-5	TGTGCCAGCAATCAAGGGGTCCGCAATCAGCCCCAGCATTTT	CASNQGVRNQPQHF
TRBD2	TRBV5-1	few	TRBJ2-3	TGCGCCAGCAGCTGGCGGGGGGAAGAAGATACGCAGTATTTT	CASSWRGEEDTQYF
.	TRBV7-9	.	TRBJ2-5	TGTGCCAGCAGCTTAGTTGCGGGACCTGGGGAGACCCAGTACTTC	CASSLVAGPGETQYF